The rows below give T cell receptor beta chains drawn from one sample of a study of T cell responses to AZD1222 COVID-19 vaccine. Only in-frame clones appear in the TCRdb table, and some are missing; sequencing was by immunoSEQ multiplex PCR. This sample has roughly 110,000 clones, with about 91% found just once. The sequencing used peripheral blood, collected 28 days after the second AZD1222 dose. All receptors come from an adult who received the AZD1222 COVID-19 vaccine. Each CDR3 is given with its conserved first and last residue. Each record gives: V gene, D gene, J gene, CDR3 DNA, CDR3 protein. D genes are given only for firm matches.

>TRBV28|NA|TRBJ2-3
TGTGCCACCCAGGAAAGCACAGATACGCAGTATTTT
CATQESTDTQYF
>TRBV28|NA|TRBJ1-5
TGTGCCAGCGGGCGGGATAGCAATCAGCCCCAGCATTTT
CASGRDSNQPQHF
>TRBV7-2|NA|TRBJ2-7
TGTGCCAGCAGCTTAGTTCCCCCCCCCAGTACATACGAGCAGTACTTC
CASSLVPPPSTYEQYF